The 16 T cell receptor beta chains below were found in one sample sequenced in a study of T cell changes during pregnancy in multiple sclerosis. Data came from immunoSEQ multiplex PCR; TCRdb stores just in-frame clones and leaves some out. The profile covers 25,000 to 35,000 clones, with 88% appearing a single time and roughly 8.3% taken by the ten largest. The material was CD8+ T cells from peripheral blood mononuclear cells, obtained in the second trimester of pregnancy. These receptors were collected from a female donor with multiple sclerosis, enrolled in a pregnancy study.

The chain has TRBV9 and TRBJ2-1; D is perhaps TRBD1 (5 bases). CDR1 and CDR2 (germline): SGDLS, YYNGEE. This CDR3 region has 14 residues. The ends were cut back, 4 bases at V and 1 base at J, with 9 bases in the middle. This CDR3 reads CASSLTVSYNEQFF. CDR3 DNA: TGTGCCAGCAGCTTGACAGTTTCCTACAATGAGCAGTTCTTC.

The J gene is TRBJ1-6, the V gene TRBV5-1; a weak D match, TRBD1 (5 bases). The V gene's germline CDR1 is SGHRS and CDR2 YFSETQ. The ends were cut back, 6 bases at V and 5 bases at J, with 15 bases in the middle. The CDR3 runs to 15 residues. The CDR3 protein is CASKSLQGNNSPLHF. In DNA, the CDR3 is TGCGCCAGCAAGTCATTGCAGGGAAATAATTCACCCCTCCACTTT.

The chain couples TRBV9 to TRBJ1-5, with TRBD1 identical over 8 bases. The CDR3 sequence is 14 residues long. Trimming removed 3 bases from V and 6 bases from J; junction bases left unmatched: 5. Germline V CDR1 and CDR2: SGDLS, YYNGEE. The CDR3 nucleotides are TGTGCCAGCAGCGGCTTAGACAGGGGTCAGCCCCAGCATTTT. Encoded protein: CASSGLDRGQPQHF.

This chain connects TRBV5-1 to TRBJ2-2; 10 nucleotides line up with TRBD1. The CDR3 is made up of 15 amino acids. The germline gives CDR1 SGHRS, CDR2 YFSETQ. V was pared by 3 bases and J by 5 bases, with 4 bases of the junction left unmatched. DNA for the CDR3: TGCGCCAGCAGCTCCGGGACAGGGGCGACCGGGGAGCTGTTTTTT. This translates into CASSSGTGATGELFF.

This chain connects TRBV4-3 to TRBJ1-4, with D possibly matching TRBD1 (6 bases). The CDR3 sequence is 15 residues long. The V end lost 0 bases, the J end lost 7 bases, and 12 bases lay between the germline ends. Germline loops: CDR1 LGHNA, CDR2 YSLEER. CDR3 loop: CASSQDLGGSEKLFF. CDR3 DNA: TGCGCCAGCAGCCAAGATCTAGGGGGAAGTGAAAAACTGTTTTTT.

The chain combines TRBV5-6 with TRBJ1-1; the D gene is possibly TRBD1 (6 bases). The V end lost 4 bases, the J end lost 8 bases, and 9 bases lay between the germline ends. The CDR3 consists of 11 residues. Looked up from germline, CDR1 is SGHDT and CDR2 is YYEEEE. The CDR3 loop is CASSTGTEAFF. CDR3 in DNA: TGTGCCAGCAGCACCGGGACAGAAGCTTTCTTT.

This rearrangement joins TRBV4-1 to TRBJ2-6; 8 nucleotides agree with TRBD1. CDR1 is MGHRA and CDR2 is YSYEKL in the germline V gene. The CDR3 is made up of 16 amino acids. V lost 7 bases, J lost 0 bases, and 5 bases stayed unmatched. In nucleotides, the CDR3 is TGCGCCAGCAAACCGGGACAGGCCTCTGGGGCCAACGTCCTGACTTTC. Translated: CASKPGQASGANVLTF.

The CDR3 DNA reads TGTGCCATCAGTGGGACAAATACCTACGAGCAGTACTTC. Translation: CAISGTNTYEQYF. The rearrangement links TRBV10-3 to TRBJ2-7; D might be TRBD1 (5 bases). V lost 4 bases, J lost 2 bases, and 9 bases lay in between. Germline CDR1 is ENHRY and CDR2 is SYGVKD. This CDR3 spans 13 amino acids.

This rearrangement joins TRBV30 to TRBJ1-1; no definite D call. This CDR3 comprises 14 residues. Germline CDR1 is GTSNPN and CDR2 is SVGIG (reference sequence). V lost 0 bases to trimming and J lost 4 bases, with 12 bases between them. CDR3 in amino acids: CAWSVFLGSTEAFF. The CDR3 coding sequence is TGTGCCTGGAGTGTTTTCCTGGGGAGCACTGAAGCTTTCTTT.

The chain is built from TRBV30 and TRBJ1-3; no reliable D call. Per germline, CDR1 GTSNPN and CDR2 SVGIG (reference sequence). V lost 0 bases and J lost 4, with 4 bases in between. CDR3 length equals 12 residues. The CDR3: CAWSVRGNTIYF. CDR3 nucleotide sequence: TGTGCCTGGAGTGTACGGGGAAACACCATATATTTT. Based on the CDR3 plus reference TRBV30 and TRBJ1-3, the full variable domain is SQTIHQWPATLVQPVGSPLSLECTVEGTSNPNLYWYRQAAGRGLQLLFYSVGIGQISSEVPQNLSASRPQDRQFILSSKKLLLSDSGFYLCAWSVRGNTIYFGEGSWLTVV.

The chain links TRBV7-9 to TRBJ1-1, with D maybe TRBD1 (5 bases). Between the trimmed V and J ends, which lost 7 bases and 0 bases, there was a span of 18 bases. This CDR3 spans 16 amino acids. CDR1 SEHNR and CDR2 FQNEAQ come from the germline V gene (reference sequence). The CDR3 region is CASITGGVPLNTEAFF. The CDR3 DNA reads TGTGCCAGCATCACAGGCGGGGTACCCCTGAACACTGAAGCTTTCTTT. The full variable domain, completed using reference TRBV7-9 and TRBJ1-1, is DTGVSQNPRHKITKRGQNVTFRCDPISEHNRLYWYRQTLGQGPEFLTYFQNEAQLEKSRLLSDRFSAERPKGSFSTLEIQRTEQGDSAMYLCASITGGVPLNTEAFFGQGTRLTVV.

V gene TRBV7-9 combines with J gene TRBJ2-5, with D perhaps matching TRBD2 (5 bases). The CDR3 sequence is 15 residues long. In germline, CDR1 is SEHNR, CDR2 FQNEAQ (reference sequence). V dropped 3 bases and J dropped 2 bases, with 13 bases sitting between them. The chain's CDR3 is CASSFPRRGQETQYF. CDR3 nucleotide sequence: TGTGCCAGCAGCTTTCCAAGGAGAGGGCAAGAGACCCAGTACTTC.

The chain joins TRBV7-2 to TRBJ1-3; possibly TRBD1 for D (6 bases). This CDR3 is 19 amino acids long. The ends were cut back, 5 bases at V and 0 bases at J, with 23 bases in the middle. Per the germline V gene, CDR1 is SGHTA and CDR2 is FQGNSA. CDR3 residues: CASSLALQWGGSSGNTIYF. The DNA of the CDR3 is TGTGCCAGCAGCCTGGCATTACAGTGGGGGGGCTCCTCTGGAAACACCATATATTTT. The whole variable domain, remainder taken from reference TRBV7-2 and TRBJ1-3, is GAGVSQSPSNKVTEKGKDVELRCDPISGHTALYWYRQSLGQGLEFLIYFQGNSAPDKSGLPSDRFSAERTGGSVSTLTIQRTQQEDSAVYLCASSLALQWGGSSGNTIYFGEGSWLTVV.

The chain employs TRBV27 and TRBJ1-4; TRBD1 might be the D (5 bases). The CDR3 is 14 amino acids. Trimming took 5 bases from V and 7 from J, leaving 14 bases between them. Germline-derived CDR1 and CDR2 are MNHEY and SMNVEV (reference sequence). The CDR3 region is CASSNTGPLEKLFF. DNA for the CDR3: TGTGCCAGCAGTAACACAGGTCCTCTTGAAAAACTGTTTTTT.

The chain is built from TRBV4-1 and TRBJ2-7, with 7 bases identical to TRBD2. The CDR3 has 15 residues. V was pared by 2 bases and J by 4 bases, with 8 bases of the junction left unmatched. Germline V CDR1 and CDR2: MGHRA, YSYEKL. CDR3 amino acids: CASSQSGAGGYEQYF. In DNA form, the CDR3 reads TGCGCCAGCAGCCAAAGCGGGGCCGGGGGGTACGAGCAGTACTTC.

This clone was seen only once. This rearrangement joins TRBV13 to TRBJ1-6; 8 nucleotides agree with TRBD1. The CDR3 is 18 residues long. The trim removed 4 bases at V and 3 bases at J, leaving 11 bases unmatched. Per germline, CDR1 PRHDT and CDR2 FYEKMQ (reference sequence). CDR3 nucleotide sequence: TGTGCCAGCAGCTCTTACGGGAACAGGGGGAACTATAATTCACCCCTCCACTTT. Amino acid sequence: CASSSYGNRGNYNSPLHF. The full variable domain, with the rest looked up from reference TRBV13 and TRBJ1-6, is AAGVIQSPRHLIKEKRETATLKCYPIPRHDTVYWYQQGPGQDPQFLISFYEKMQSDKGSIPDRFSAQQFSDYHSELNMSSLELGDSALYFCASSSYGNRGNYNSPLHFGNGTRLTVT.